This T cell receptor (beta chain) stems from a study of blood T cell repertoires in COVID-19. Across the whole study: Italy, Spain and the United States were the sources of the convalescent and acute COVID-19 samples. PBMCs, B-cell-depleted T cells, or T cells were the source of the cDNA or gDNA that made up the material.

In the study's own analysis: Counts of nucleated cells, estimated from reference gene primer amplification, were obtained. Profiling relied on immunoSEQ multiplex PCR, and the TCRdb table lists in-frame clones only, not all of them. For V, J and clone size, that table is used; D and trimming come from the DNA. The sample consists of 60,000 to 85,000 clones, 70% to 90% of them appearing once. The V gene's germline CDR1 is SEHNR and CDR2 FQNEAQ (reference sequence). The CDR3 covers 15 residues. V was clipped by 3 bases and J by 5 bases; unmatched bases: 6. This clone showed up just a few times. This rearrangement joins TRBV7-9 to TRBJ1-4; 7 nucleotides align to TRBD1. This receptor was obtained from a man aged 70 or older with acute or convalescent COVID-19. Sequenced sample: peripheral blood. CDR3 nucleotide sequence: TGTGCCAGCAGCTTTCGACAGGGCCTAAATGAAAAACTGTTTTTT. Translation gives CASSFRQGLNEKLFF. Full variable domain (outside the CDR3, taken from reference TRBV7-9 and TRBJ1-4): DTGVSQNPRHKITKRGQNVTFRCDPISEHNRLYWYRQTLGQGPEFLTYFQNEAQLEKSRLLSDRFSAERPKGSFSTLEIQRTEQGDSAMYLCASSFRQGLNEKLFFGSGTQLSVL.